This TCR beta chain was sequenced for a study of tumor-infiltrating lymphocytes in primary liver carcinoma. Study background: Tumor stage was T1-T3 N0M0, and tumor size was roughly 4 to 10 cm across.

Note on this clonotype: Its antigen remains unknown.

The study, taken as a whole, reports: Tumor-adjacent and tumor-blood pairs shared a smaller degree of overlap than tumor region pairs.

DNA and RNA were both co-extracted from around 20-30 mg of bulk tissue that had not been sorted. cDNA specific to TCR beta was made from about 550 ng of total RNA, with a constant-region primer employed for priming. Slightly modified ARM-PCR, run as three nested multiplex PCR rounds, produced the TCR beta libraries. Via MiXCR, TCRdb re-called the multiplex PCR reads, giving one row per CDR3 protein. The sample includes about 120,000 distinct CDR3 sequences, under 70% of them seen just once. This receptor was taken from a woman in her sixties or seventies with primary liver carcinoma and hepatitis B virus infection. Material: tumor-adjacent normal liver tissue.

The CDR3 is CAISEDRGHTDTQYF. DNA of the CDR3: TGTGCCATCAGTGAGGACAGGGGGCACACAGATACGCAGTATTTT. V is TRBV10-3 and J is TRBJ2-3, with 10 bases fitting TRBD1. Germline CDR1 reads ENHRY; CDR2 reads SYGVKD. This CDR3 spans 15 amino acids. Losses at the gene ends were 2 bases for V and 2 bases for J; bases not matched to a gene: 1.